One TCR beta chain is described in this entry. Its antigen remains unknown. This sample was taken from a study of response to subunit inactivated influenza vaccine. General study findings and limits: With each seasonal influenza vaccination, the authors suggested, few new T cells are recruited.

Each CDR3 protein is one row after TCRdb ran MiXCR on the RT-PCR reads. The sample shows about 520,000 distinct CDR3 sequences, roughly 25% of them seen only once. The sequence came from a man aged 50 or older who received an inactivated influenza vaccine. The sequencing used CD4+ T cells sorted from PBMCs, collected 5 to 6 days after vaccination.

In DNA form, the CDR3 reads TGTGCCAGCACCGTGAGTCGGAGCACAGATACGCAGTATTTT. It yields the protein CASTVSRSTDTQYF. The chain links TRBV7-2 to TRBJ2-3, with unresolved D. CDR3 length equals 14 residues. V was cut by 7 bases and J by 0 bases, with 11 bases left in between. Germline CDR1 SGHTA, CDR2 FQGNSA.